These T cell receptor beta chains were read from a single sample in a study of Graves' ophthalmopathy and Graves' hyperthyroidism. Via MiXCR, TCRdb re-called the multiplex PCR reads, giving one row per CDR3 protein. The sample records about 640,000 distinct CDR3 sequences, more than 40% being singletons. The source material was peripheral blood. The receptors were gathered from an adult man with Graves' ophthalmopathy. Both conserved end residues are part of each CDR3. Each record gives: J gene, V gene, CDR3 protein.

TRBJ2-7,TRBV7-2,CASSLADRTTYEQYF
TRBJ1-3,TRBV25-1,CARVGDGNTIYF
TRBJ2-2,TRBV5-1,CASGSILERPGELFF
TRBJ2-5,TRBV29-1,CSVERVTGMRETQYF
TRBJ1-3,TRBV30,CAWETGTGNTIYF
TRBJ1-5,TRBV20-1,CSARRAQHF
TRBJ1-1,TRBV6-2/TRBV6-3,CASSYGGAYTEAFF
TRBJ1-3,TRBV4-2,CASSPSAHNGNTIYF
TRBJ1-2,TRBV4-1,CASSQDRPGANYGYTF
TRBJ2-7,TRBV18,CASSPKTGPFHEQYF
TRBJ1-5,TRBV20-1,CSGMTGPHQPQHF
TRBJ2-7,TRBV10-3,CAISDEQGALYF
TRBJ1-1,TRBV11-2,CASSSDRVFANTEAFF
TRBJ2-2,TRBV7-2,CASSQAGRGNTGELFF
TRBJ1-1,TRBV25-1,CASGASGTVNTEAFF
TRBJ1-4,TRBV9,CASSGQGGREGEKLFF
TRBJ1-2,TRBV10-3,CAISGDRQILFYGYTF
TRBJ1-1,TRBV9,CAWSGTGGYRGTEAFF
TRBJ1-2,TRBV27,CASSPRGDVYGYTF
TRBJ2-3,TRBV19,CASSIVVSTDTQYF
TRBJ2-2,TRBV6-5,CASIKNTGELFF
TRBJ2-7,TRBV10-3,CASSALGAGGLYEQYF
TRBJ1-2,TRBV2,CASCANEPGGYTF
TRBJ1-5,TRBV7-2,CARQGDNQPQHF
TRBJ1-2,TRBV12-5,CASGLASGYGYTF
TRBJ1-2,TRBV29-1,CSVPTNYGYTF
TRBJ2-7,TRBV15,CATSSAFGRLGTYEQYF
TRBJ2-7,TRBV7-2,CASSLGTVLDEQYF
TRBJ1-1,TRBV6-2/TRBV6-3,CASRTADMNTEAFF
TRBJ1-5,TRBV5-8,CASSLGQGMSNQPQHF
.,TRBV9,CASSVVEGAYNEQFF
TRBJ2-2,TRBV25-1,CASSDSREASGLTGELFF
TRBJ2-7,TRBV14,CASSQWTGGGYGQYF
TRBJ1-1,TRBV6-5,CASSSINTEAFF
TRBJ2-5,TRBV20-1,CSAWTSAETQYF
TRBJ2-7,TRBV7-2,CASSGGQGAGGSEQYF
TRBJ1-2,TRBV29-1,CSSSRVGSYGYTF
TRBJ1-4,TRBV9,CASRGGEELFF
TRBJ2-6,TRBV15,CATRSGTGANVLTF
TRBJ1-2,TRBV11-2,CASTLDSRVRGNGYTF
TRBJ2-3,TRBV19,CASSIGTGGEDTQYF
TRBJ1-2,TRBV29-1,CSVEDRPTGPYGYTF
TRBJ1-2,TRBV19,CATLTGNYRYTF
TRBJ1-3,TRBV5-1,CASTEQGANTIYF
TRBJ1-1,TRBV4-1,CASSQDPGRNTEAFF
TRBJ1-2,TRBV15,CATSRDRTGIYGYTF
TRBJ2-7,TRBV6-5,CASTPGQRYYEQYF
TRBJ2-7,TRBV7-2,CASSLRGGGPLYEQYF
TRBJ2-7,TRBV25-1,CASSWRGPYNEQYF
TRBJ2-5,TRBV27,CASSLMGETQYF
TRBJ1-1,TRBV10-3,CASSLTGPMNTEAFF
TRBJ2-5,TRBV10-3,CAISESRGQTQETQYF
TRBJ2-7,TRBV7-9,CASSLEWDRGNEQYF